The clone carrying this T cell receptor (beta chain) has at least ten counts. These data come from a study of patients and donors after allogeneic stem cell transplantation. Germline assignment: CDR1 SGHRS and CDR2 YFSETQ. V was clipped by 4 bases and J by 3 bases, with 11 bases between them. This CDR3 is 14 amino acids long. TCRdb fed the RT-PCR reads into MiXCR, producing one record per CDR3 protein. The data contain roughly 200,000 distinct CDR3 sequences, more than 35% of them seen just once; the ten biggest clones take up 9.5% to 13%. The TCR sequence derives from a human donor who was either an allogeneic HSCT recipient or a stem cell or donor lymphocyte infusion donor (not recorded which). It is not recorded whose cells these are; they may come from a transplant donor. The chain uses TRBV5-1 and TRBJ1-5; D is uncertain. Sequencing input: blood, either unsorted or a sorted T cell fraction (not recorded which). CDR3 residues: CASSPRGPNQPQHF. CDR3 DNA sequence: TGCGCCAGCAGCCCGCGCGGGCCCAATCAGCCCCAGCATTTT.